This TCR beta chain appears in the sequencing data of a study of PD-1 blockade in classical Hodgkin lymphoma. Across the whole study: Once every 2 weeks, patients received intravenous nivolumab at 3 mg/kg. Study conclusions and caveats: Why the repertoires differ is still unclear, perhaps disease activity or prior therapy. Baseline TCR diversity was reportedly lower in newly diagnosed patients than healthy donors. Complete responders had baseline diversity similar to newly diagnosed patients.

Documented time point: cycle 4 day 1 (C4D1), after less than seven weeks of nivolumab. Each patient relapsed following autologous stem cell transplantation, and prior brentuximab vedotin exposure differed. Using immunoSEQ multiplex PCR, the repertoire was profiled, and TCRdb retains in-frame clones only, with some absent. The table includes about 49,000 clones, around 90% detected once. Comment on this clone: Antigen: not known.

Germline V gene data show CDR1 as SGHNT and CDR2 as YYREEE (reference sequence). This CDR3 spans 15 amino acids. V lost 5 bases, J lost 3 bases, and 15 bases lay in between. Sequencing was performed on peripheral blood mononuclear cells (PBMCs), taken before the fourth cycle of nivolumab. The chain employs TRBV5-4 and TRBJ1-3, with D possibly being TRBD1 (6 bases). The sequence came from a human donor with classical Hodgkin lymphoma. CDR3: CASSYQGGYGNTIYF. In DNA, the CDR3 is TGTGCCAGCAGTTATCAAGGGGGGTATGGAAACACCATATATTTT.